This entry lists 24 T cell receptor beta chains sequenced from one sample in a study of control samples from healthy donors and cancer patients. Clones were sequenced by immunoSEQ multiplex PCR, and TCRdb holds only the in-frame ones, with some missing. Here the sample spans over 100,000 clones, 92% being singletons. The specimen sequenced was blood. These receptors were taken from a woman aged 18-29 years in good health.

V usage is TRBV19 and J usage is TRBJ2-3, with TRBD2 as a possible D gene (5 bases). The CDR3 length is 15 residues. V lost 1 base and J 1 base, leaving 9 bases between the germline ends. Germline values: CDR1 LNHDA, CDR2 SQIVND (reference sequence). CDR3: CASSIGRGGTDTQYF. The DNA of the CDR3 is TGTGCCAGTAGTATAGGTCGGGGTGGCACAGATACGCAGTATTTT. The full variable domain, completed using reference TRBV19 and TRBJ2-3, is DGGITQSPKYLFRKEGQNVTLSCEQNLNHDAMYWYRQDPGQGLRLIYYSQIVNDFQKGDIAEGYSVSREKKESFPLTVTSAQKNPTAFYLCASSIGRGGTDTQYFGPGTRLTVL.

The rearrangement uses TRBV28 and TRBJ1-3, with a tentative D call TRBD1 (5 bases). Trimming cost V 7 bases and J 0 bases, with 10 bases left between them. Germline V gene lookup returns CDR1 MDHEN and CDR2 SYDVKM. This CDR3 spans 14 amino acids. CDR3 bases: TGTGCCAGCATTAGGGGATTCTCTGGAAACACCATATATTTT. Its protein product is CASIRGFSGNTIYF.

The chain combines TRBV4-3 with TRBJ2-1; TRBD2 agrees at 8 bases. Germline V gene data show CDR1 as LGHNA and CDR2 as YSLEER. The CDR3 is 16 residues long. With V trimmed by 0 bases and J by 12 bases, 13 bases remained unmatched. CDR3 loop: CASSQDRASGLFWQFF. The CDR3 DNA reads TGCGCCAGCAGCCAAGATAGGGCTAGCGGGTTGTTCTGGCAGTTCTTC.

This clone was observed a single time. The rearrangement uses TRBV5-5 and TRBJ1-5, with D possibly TRBD1 on 6 matching bases. Germline V gene sequence: CDR1 SGHKS, CDR2 YYEKEE (reference sequence). V gave up 3 bases and J gave up 7 bases, with 17 bases separating them. The CDR3 contains 15 residues. In DNA form, the CDR3 reads TGTGCCAGCAGCTCACAGGGTGGGGAAGGACAGCCCCAGCATTTT. This gives the protein CASSSQGGEGQPQHF.

This clone was counted a single time. V gene TRBV19 combines with J gene TRBJ1-2, with 7 bases matching TRBD1. The CDR3 extends over 17 amino acids. The V and J ends lost 0 bases and 4 bases, in that order; junction bases with no gene match: 11. CDR1 is LNHDA and CDR2 is SQIVND in the germline V gene (reference sequence). CDR3 in DNA: TGTGCCAGTAGTATAGATGTAGGGGGCGGCCTGACCTATGGCTACACCTTC. As protein: CASSIDVGGGLTYGYTF.

The count of this clone is one. J is TRBJ2-1 and V is TRBV12-3 or TRBV12-4; 10 bases are shared with TRBD2. The CDR3 has 12 amino acids. The V segment lost 5 bases and the J segment 13 bases; nucleotides outside the gene matches: 5. CDR3 sequence (DNA): TGTGCCAGCAGTCTGGGGACTAGCGCTCAGTTCTTC. Translation gives CASSLGTSAQFF.

This rearrangement joins TRBV11-3 to TRBJ1-3; TRBD1 matches 9 bases. Germline V gene sequence: CDR1 SGHNT, CDR2 YENEEA. This CDR3 spans 14 amino acids. Trimming at V came to 5 bases and at J to 4 bases, leaving 3 bases not matched to a gene. The CDR3 sequence is CASSLDRGGNTIYF. For the CDR3, the DNA is TGTGCCAGCAGCCTGGACAGGGGAGGAAACACCATATATTTT.

This clone was counted only a few times. V is TRBV6-1 and J is TRBJ2-3; 9 nucleotides line up with TRBD1. The CDR3 has 14 amino acids. V dropped 3 bases and J dropped 4; count of bases not matched to a gene: 2. CDR1 is MNHNS and CDR2 is SASEGT in the germline V gene. The DNA for the CDR3 is TGTGCCAGCAGTGACGGACAGGGGCCAGATACGCAGTATTTT. This encodes CASSDGQGPDTQYF.

The chain uses TRBV9 and TRBJ2-1; D possibly corresponds to TRBD2 (6 bases). The CDR3 extends over 13 amino acids. Germline CDR1 and CDR2: SGDLS and YYNGEE. Trimming removed 2 bases from V and 7 bases from J, with 10 bases in between. Here the CDR3 reads CASSVGGGNEQFF. In DNA, the CDR3 is TGTGCCAGCAGCGTGGGGGGTGGGAATGAGCAGTTCTTC.

This sequence joins TRBV25-1 and TRBJ1-2; D is possibly TRBD1 (6 bases). Per the germline V gene, CDR1 is MGHDK and CDR2 is SYGVNS. V shed 3 bases and J shed 4 bases, with 15 bases lying between them. This CDR3 is 15 amino acids long. The chain's CDR3 is CASSDPWGASYGYTF. In DNA form, the CDR3 reads TGTGCCAGCAGTGATCCCTGGGGGGCCTCCTATGGCTACACCTTC.

This clone turned up a few times. The CDR3, as DNA: TGCGCCAGCAGCTTGGAGGGGAGCAGTTCACCCCTCCACTTT. This sequence encodes CASSLEGSSSPLHF. The chain combines TRBV5-1 with TRBJ1-6; TRBD1 is a possible D gene (5 bases). The germline CDR1 and CDR2 sequences are SGHRS and YFSETQ. The CDR3 covers 14 residues. V shed 0 bases and J shed 9 bases, with 10 bases lying between them.

The V gene is TRBV4-1, the J gene TRBJ2-5; TRBD2 matches 7 bases. V lost 0 bases and J lost 0; bases outside the gene matches: 10. This CDR3 is 18 amino acids long. Germline V gene data show CDR1 as MGHRA and CDR2 as YSYEKL. CDR3 sequence: CASSQESSGGGNQETQYF. The CDR3 DNA follows: TGCGCCAGCAGCCAAGAGTCCTCTGGCGGGGGTAACCAAGAGACCCAGTACTTC.

The V and J genes are TRBV20-1 and TRBJ1-2, with TRBD1 matching 11 bases. Trimming at V came to 6 bases and at J to 3 bases, leaving 9 bases not matched to a gene. The V gene's germline CDR1 is DFQATT and CDR2 SNEGSKA (reference sequence). The CDR3 sequence is 15 residues long. CDR3 in DNA: TGCAGTGCCAGTCAAGGGGACAGGGGGTACTATGGCTACACCTTC. It encodes CSASQGDRGYYGYTF.

V is TRBV5-5 and J is TRBJ2-7; 7 bases fit TRBD1. This CDR3 spans 14 amino acids. J was trimmed by 3 bases and V by 6 bases; bases with no gene match: 9. Germline CDR1 reads SGHKS; CDR2 reads YYEKEE (reference sequence). As DNA, the CDR3 is TGTGCCAGCAAGAGGCCGGGACAGCTCTACGAGCAGTACTTC. Protein: CASKRPGQLYEQYF.

The rearrangement joins TRBV19 to TRBJ2-2, with a tentative D call TRBD1 (5 bases). CDR3 length equals 15 residues. The germline V and J ends were trimmed by 5 bases and 2 bases, with 12 bases remaining between them. Germline CDR1 reads LNHDA; CDR2 reads SQIVND (reference sequence). For the CDR3, the DNA is TGTGCCAGTAGTCATCAGGGTTTCAACACCGGGGAGCTGTTTTTT. As protein: CASSHQGFNTGELFF.

The chain is built from TRBV19 and TRBJ1-5; no reliable D call. CDR3 length: 16 residues. V was clipped by 2 bases and J by 7 bases, with 18 bases between them. Germline CDR1 reads LNHDA; CDR2 reads SQIVND (reference sequence). CDR3 coding DNA: TGTGCCAGTAGTATACTGCTCGAGGAGCGAGACCAGCCCCAGCATTTT. Its translation is CASSILLEERDQPQHF.

This chain joins TRBV9 and TRBJ2-6, with D perhaps being TRBD1 or TRBD2 (5 bases each). Trimming removed 5 bases at V and 0 bases at J, with 18 bases between. The germline gives CDR1 SGDLS, CDR2 YYNGEE. This CDR3 is 18 amino acids long. In DNA form, the CDR3 reads TGTGCCAGCAGTCATGGGGCGGGCGGAGTCTCTGGGGCCAACGTCCTGACTTTC. Residues: CASSHGAGGVSGANVLTF.

This clone was seen only a few times. The chain carries TRBV7-9 and TRBJ1-2, with a tentative D call TRBD1 (6 bases). This CDR3 is built from 13 residues. Trimming removed 5 bases from V and 4 bases from J, with 11 bases in between. Germline V CDR1 and CDR2: SEHNR, FQNEAQ (reference sequence). CDR3 bases: TGTGCCAGCAGCCCTGCCAGGGGCTATGGCTACACCTTC. Protein: CASSPARGYGYTF.

This chain uses TRBV6-5 with TRBJ2-7, with 8 positions matching TRBD1. Per the germline V gene, CDR1 is MNHEY and CDR2 is SVGAGI. With 1 base clipped from V and 1 base from J, the junction kept 6 bases outside the gene matches. The CDR3 contains 16 residues. The DNA of the CDR3 is TGTGCCAGCAGTTACTACGGGACAGGCCAATCCTACGAGCAGTACTTC. It yields the protein CASSYYGTGQSYEQYF.

The chain couples TRBV12-5 to TRBJ1-5, with 10 bases lining up with TRBD1. This CDR3 has 15 residues. The germline CDR1 and CDR2 sequences are LGHNT and FRNRAP. V shed 7 bases and J 4 bases; nucleotides not matched to a gene: 7. As DNA, the CDR3 is TGTGCTAGTGCCCTGACAGGGGGCGGGAATCAGCCCCAGCATTTT. It codes for CASALTGGGNQPQHF.

The chain links TRBV30 to TRBJ1-4; D remains unclear. The germline V gene has CDR1 GTSNPN and CDR2 SVGIG (reference sequence). This CDR3 has 13 residues. Deletions cut 3 bases from V and 10 bases from J, with 15 bases between. In DNA form, the CDR3 reads TGTGCCTGGAGGCTTGACTCCGGTTCAAAACTGTTTTTT. Translating it yields CAWRLDSGSKLFF.

The CDR3 nucleotides read TGTGCCAGCAGTGCCTCTTACAATGAGCAGTTCTTC. It yields the protein CASSASYNEQFF. The chain has TRBV25-1 and TRBJ2-1; the D is unclear. V was cut by 4 bases and J by 4 bases, with 5 bases left in between. CDR3 length equals 12 residues. Germline V gene data show CDR1 as MGHDK and CDR2 as SYGVNS.

The chain combines TRBV5-1 with TRBJ2-7, with 8 bases lining up with TRBD1. CDR1 SGHRS and CDR2 YFSETQ come from the germline V gene. CDR3 size: 14 residues. V was pared by 6 bases and J by 0 bases, with 5 bases of the junction left unmatched. The CDR3 region has the DNA TGCGCCAGCACCCGGACAGGGCCCTCCTACGAGCAGTACTTC. Its protein is CASTRTGPSYEQYF.

V usage is TRBV19 and J usage is TRBJ1-4; TRBD1 aligns across 9 bases. This CDR3 is built from 14 residues. In germline, CDR1 is LNHDA, CDR2 SQIVND (reference sequence). The V gene end was trimmed by 6 bases and the J gene end by 8 bases; junction bases not matched to a gene: 7. The CDR3 coding sequence is TGTGCCAGTAGCCGGACAGGGGTTATCGAAAAACTGTTTTTT. Translating it yields CASSRTGVIEKLFF.